A single T cell receptor (beta chain) is shown here with its context. Its antigen is not identified. The data are from a study of cytomegalovirus exposure and HLA in healthy donors. Whole-study context: Early released data had about 85 million unique TCRs, all coming from HLA-typed donors.

Germline lookup yields CDR1 SGDLS and CDR2 YYNGEE. V dropped 1 base and J dropped 3 bases, with 11 bases sitting between them. The CDR3 extends over 14 amino acids. Healthy bone marrow donors supplied every sample. Vbeta (60) and Jbeta (13) primers were used in the PCR. Data came from immunoSEQ multiplex PCR; TCRdb stores just in-frame clones and leaves some out. Of nearly 200,000 clones in the sample, roughly 77% are singletons; the top ten hold about 0.36%. General study findings and limits: Some V segments (TRBV6-2 and TRBV6-3 among them) were excluded as indistinguishable.

This TCR came from a male donor in good health and CMV-seropositive. The V gene is TRBV9, the J gene TRBJ2-7, with D perhaps matching TRBD1 (6 bases). The sequenced sample consisted of PBMCs. CDR3 region: CASSVFTGLYEQYF. The CDR3 DNA follows: TGTGCCAGCAGCGTATTTACAGGGCTCTACGAGCAGTACTTC.